A selection of T cell receptor beta chains follows, all from one sample in a study of blood T cells in healthy people across ages. TCRdb called the 5' RACE reads again in MiXCR, with one record for every CDR3 protein. The sample records about a million distinct CDR3 sequences, approximately 50% being singletons. Sequencing was carried out using blood. These receptors originate from an older woman in good health. Both conserved end residues are trimmed from each CDR3. Fields, in order: clone size, V gene, J gene, CDR3 protein. Clone size is stated in some rows and not others, as once, few, many or a class when expanded.

abundance: few; v_gene: TRBV20-1; j_gene: -; CDR3aa: SLGRTGGEQY
abundance: -; v_gene: TRBV9; j_gene: TRBJ2-6; CDR3aa: ASSTRDRLGSGANVLT
abundance: -; v_gene: TRBV5-1; j_gene: TRBJ2-7; CDR3aa: ASSSGDRGLSYEQY
abundance: -; v_gene: TRBV4-1; j_gene: TRBJ2-5; CDR3aa: ASSYPWGGLAGKRETQY
abundance: few; v_gene: TRBV4-2; j_gene: TRBJ2-1; CDR3aa: ASSRINEQF
abundance: -; v_gene: TRBV19; j_gene: TRBJ2-7; CDR3aa: ASSIAGNSYEQY
abundance: -; v_gene: TRBV28; j_gene: TRBJ2-1; CDR3aa: ASSKTSGNYNEQF
abundance: -; v_gene: TRBV28; j_gene: TRBJ2-1; CDR3aa: VSSPKTGVAYNEQF
abundance: -; v_gene: TRBV29-1; j_gene: TRBJ1-2; CDR3aa: SVDLGANYGYT
abundance: -; v_gene: TRBV7-9; j_gene: TRBJ2-5; CDR3aa: ASSPPLAEETQY
abundance: many; v_gene: TRBV6-2/TRBV6-3; j_gene: TRBJ1-2; CDR3aa: ASTSYRDHSNYGYT
abundance: many; v_gene: TRBV9; j_gene: TRBJ2-3; CDR3aa: ASSVVSTSTDTQY
abundance: many; v_gene: TRBV29-1; j_gene: TRBJ2-7; CDR3aa: SVMGQAYEQY